The T cell receptor beta chain under discussion was sequenced for a study of glioma-infiltrating T cells. With regard to this clonotype: Antigen: not known.

Study findings and constraints: Tissue and blood shared very few CDR3 sequences. Gliomas, especially low-grade, showed above-expected tissue-blood divergence; non-neoplastic patients showed below.

V was trimmed by 1 base and J by 3 bases, leaving 10 bases between them. This CDR3 spans 14 amino acids. Germline V gives CDR1 SEHNR, CDR2 FQNEAQ (reference sequence). The iRepertoire nested amplicon-rescue multiplex PCR amplified TCR alpha and beta CDR3s from RNA. For one-step reverse transcription and amplification, 100-400 ng of tissue mRNA or PBMC total RNA was used. From the multiplex PCR reads, TCRdb called clonotypes with MiXCR, one entry per CDR3 protein. The table records about 180,000 distinct CDR3 sequences, about 46% of them present only once. V and J are TRBV7-9 and TRBJ2-7, with a tentative D call TRBD1 (5 bases). Specimen: glioma tissue, nonneoplastic brain tissue, or PBMCs (not recorded which). This TCR was recovered from a human donor with low-grade glioma or glioblastoma, undergoing nonglioma brain surgery, or in good health (not recorded which). CDR3 sequence: CASSLGSGFYEQYF. CDR3 nucleotides: TGTGCCAGCAGCTTAGGCTCAGGGTTCTACGAGCAGTACTTC.